Listed here are 28 T cell receptor beta chains from one sample, sequenced in a study of cytomegalovirus exposure and HLA in healthy donors. Only in-frame clones appear in the TCRdb table, and some are missing; sequencing was by immunoSEQ multiplex PCR. The sample shows some 130,000 clones, about 88% of them seen only once. The sample consisted of PBMCs. These receptors came from a man under 40 in good health and CMV-seronegative.

The chain recombines TRBV4-3 with TRBJ2-3; no firm D call. Trimming stripped 2 bases from V and 1 base from J, with 7 bases between. The CDR3 sequence is 14 residues long. Per germline, CDR1 LGHNA and CDR2 YSLEER. The CDR3, as DNA: TGCGCCAGCAGCCAATCCGCGGGCACAGATACGCAGTATTTT. This translates into CASSQSAGTDTQYF.

DNA for the CDR3: TGTGCCAGCAGCTTATCAACAGGGAAAAATGAAAAACTGTTTTTT. Translated: CASSLSTGKNEKLFF. This chain uses TRBV5-6 with TRBJ1-4; tentative D call: TRBD1 (6 bases). This CDR3 contains 15 residues. Trimming took 2 bases from V and 5 from J, leaving 13 bases between them. Germline CDR1 is SGHDT and CDR2 is YYEEEE.

V is TRBV7-2 and J is TRBJ2-5; 7 bases map to TRBD1. The CDR3 spans 16 residues. Germline V gene data show CDR1 as SGHTA and CDR2 as FQGNSA. V shed 0 bases and J 4 bases; nucleotides not matched to a gene: 8. In DNA form, the CDR3 reads TGTGCCAGCAGCTTAGCCGGGACAGCCCTCCGAGAGACCCAGTACTTC. This gives the protein CASSLAGTALRETQYF.

The J gene is TRBJ2-7, the V gene TRBV4-1; no reliable D call. V lost 1 base to trimming and J lost 0 bases, with 7 bases between them. CDR1 is MGHRA and CDR2 is YSYEKL in the germline V gene. The CDR3 has 14 amino acids. CDR3 residues: CASSQGRSSYEQYF. DNA of the CDR3: TGCGCCAGCAGCCAAGGACGGAGCTCCTACGAGCAGTACTTC.

V usage is TRBV5-5 and J usage is TRBJ2-5, with 7 bases fitting TRBD2. Losses at the gene ends were 0 bases for V and 0 bases for J; bases not matched to a gene: 5. The CDR3 runs to 16 residues. Per the germline V gene, CDR1 is SGHKS and CDR2 is YYEKEE (reference sequence). CDR3 in amino acids: CASSLAPAGHQETQYF. CDR3 DNA sequence: TGTGCCAGCAGCTTGGCCCCAGCGGGACACCAAGAGACCCAGTACTTC.

V and J are TRBV27 and TRBJ2-1; 11 bases fit TRBD2. V trimming: 3 bases; J trimming: 6 bases; junction bases outside the gene matches: 7. In germline, CDR1 is MNHEY, CDR2 SMNVEV (reference sequence). The CDR3 totals 16 residues. This CDR3 is CASSFPTSGVVNEQFF. The CDR3 DNA sequence: TGTGCCAGCAGTTTTCCGACTAGCGGGGTTGTCAATGAGCAGTTCTTC.

The chain uses TRBV18 and TRBJ2-1; 11 positions match TRBD2. J was trimmed by 3 bases and V by 3 bases; bases with no gene match: 1. Germline V gene sequence: CDR1 KGHSH, CDR2 LQKENI. This CDR3 contains 15 residues. This CDR3 is CASSPGLADYNEQFF. In DNA, the CDR3 is TGTGCCAGCTCACCGGGACTAGCGGACTACAATGAGCAGTTCTTC.

The V call is TRBV15, the J call TRBJ2-7, with 11 nucleotides matching TRBD1. The germline gives CDR1 LNHNV, CDR2 YYDKDF (reference sequence). J lost 7 bases, V lost 8 bases, and 10 bases had no gene match. This CDR3 is 14 amino acids long. Here the CDR3 DNA reads TGTGCCACCGAGGCTGGACAGGGGGCGCGTGAGCAGTACTTC. It yields the protein CATEAGQGAREQYF. Combining the CDR3 with reference TRBV15 and TRBJ2-7 gives the whole variable domain DAMVIQNPRYQVTQFGKPVTLSCSQTLNHNVMYWYQQKSSQAPKLLFHYYDKDFNNEADTPDNFQSRRPNTSFCFLDIRSPGLGDTAMYLCATEAGQGAREQYFGPGTRLTVT.

The chain has TRBV2 and TRBJ1-5, with D maybe TRBD1 (6 bases). The CDR3 runs 14 residues. Germline CDR1 and CDR2: SNHLY and FYNNEI. V lost 3 bases and J lost 5, with 11 bases in between. The CDR3 coding sequence is TGTGCCAGCAGTGACAGGGGAGCAGATCAGCCCCAGCATTTT. Its translation is CASSDRGADQPQHF.

The chain is built from TRBV7-2 and TRBJ1-3; D is unresolved. The CDR3 consists of 14 residues. Trimming took off 3 bases at V and 4 bases at J, with 10 bases between the two ends. Germline V gives CDR1 SGHTA, CDR2 FQGNSA. The CDR3 here is CASSFSQTGNTIYF. The DNA for the CDR3 is TGTGCCAGCAGCTTTTCACAGACCGGAAACACCATATATTTT.

This rearrangement joins TRBV7-2 to TRBJ2-1; the D is unclear. The germline V and J ends were trimmed by 1 base and 2 bases, with 12 bases remaining between them. The CDR3 consists of 16 residues. Per the germline V gene, CDR1 is SGHTA and CDR2 is FQGNSA. The CDR3 DNA reads TGTGCCAGCAGCTTAGATCCAGATCCCACCTACAATGAGCAGTTCTTC. Protein product: CASSLDPDPTYNEQFF.

V usage is TRBV7-3 and J usage is TRBJ2-3; 9 nucleotides align to TRBD2. The length of the CDR3 is 14 residues. V was clipped by 6 bases and J by 4 bases; unmatched bases: 5. Germline V gene sequence: CDR1 SGHTA, CDR2 FQGTGA. The CDR3 region has the DNA TGTGCCAGCAGGGGGACTAGCAGACCAGATACGCAGTATTTT. It specifies CASRGTSRPDTQYF.

Worth noting for this clone: Distinct nucleotide sequences in the sample also encode this CDR3. The V and J genes are TRBV30 and TRBJ1-1, with D perhaps matching TRBD1 (6 bases). The V end was cut by 1 base, the J end by 2 bases, with 8 bases between. From germline, CDR1 is GTSNPN and CDR2 SVGIG (reference sequence). The CDR3 totals 13 residues. As DNA, the CDR3 is TGTGCCTGGAGTGGGACAGTAAACACTGAAGCTTTCTTT. It yields the protein CAWSGTVNTEAFF.

The CDR3 sequence is CASSSGQNQPQHF. CDR3 coding DNA: TGCGCCAGCAGCTCCGGACAGAACCAGCCCCAGCATTTT. The V and J genes are TRBV5-1 and TRBJ1-5; tentatively, D is TRBD1 (6 bases). Trimming took 3 bases from V and 7 from J, leaving 11 bases between them. CDR3 length equals 13 residues. CDR1 SGHRS and CDR2 YFSETQ come from the germline V gene.

The chain is built from TRBV5-5 and TRBJ2-1; D remains ambiguous. This CDR3 is 13 amino acids long. Germline V gives CDR1 SGHKS, CDR2 YYEKEE (reference sequence). V was pared by 6 bases and J by 6 bases, with 13 bases between. CDR3 residues: CASTRSVVNEQFF. The DNA of the CDR3 is TGTGCCAGCACTCGGTCGGTGGTCAATGAGCAGTTCTTC.

The chain uses TRBV5-1 and TRBJ1-2; perhaps TRBD1 as D (6 bases). The V end was cut by 0 bases, the J end by 3 bases, with 12 bases between. The V gene's germline CDR1 is SGHRS and CDR2 YFSETQ. The CDR3 loop spans 15 amino acids. CDR3 DNA: TGCGCCAGCAGCTTGGCCCTACACAGGGACTATGGCTACACCTTC. Its protein is CASSLALHRDYGYTF.

This clone has only one observation. DNA of the CDR3: TGCGCCAGCAGCTTGGAGGCGACAGGGGCCTTCCCTGGCTACACCTTC. Its protein is CASSLEATGAFPGYTF. This chain links TRBV5-1 with TRBJ1-2, with 8 bases fitting TRBD1. Germline loops: CDR1 SGHRS, CDR2 YFSETQ. The CDR3 is made up of 16 amino acids. The J segment lost 7 bases and the V segment lost 0 bases, leaving 11 bases of the junction unmatched. The full variable domain, with the rest looked up from reference TRBV5-1 and TRBJ1-2, is KAGVTQTPRYLIKTRGQQVTLSCSPISGHRSVSWYQQTPGQGLQFLFEYFSETQRNKGNFPGRFSGRQFSNSRSEMNVSTLELGDSALYLCASSLEATGAFPGYTFGSGTRLTVV.

The CDR3 is CASSGQVNTEAFF. The CDR3 nucleotides read TGTGCCAGCAGTGGACAGGTTAACACTGAAGCTTTCTTT. The genes are TRBV2 and TRBJ1-1; possibly TRBD1 for D (6 bases). V was pared by 4 bases and J by 2 bases, with 8 bases between. From germline, CDR1 is SNHLY and CDR2 FYNNEI. This CDR3 contains 13 residues.

The CDR3 sequence: CASSIRPPTGELFF. DNA of the CDR3: TGCGCCAGCAGCATCCGTCCCCCCACCGGGGAGCTGTTTTTT. The chain combines TRBV5-1 with TRBJ2-2; D call uncertain. This CDR3 has 14 amino acids. The germline V gene has CDR1 SGHRS and CDR2 YFSETQ. V was pared by 4 bases and J by 4 bases, with 11 bases between.

The genes are TRBV7-2 and TRBJ2-3; D gene ambiguous. Trimming cost V 0 bases and J 3 bases, with 7 bases left between them. Germline CDR1 reads SGHTA; CDR2 reads FQGNSA. This CDR3 is built from 14 residues. In DNA form, the CDR3 reads TGTGCCAGCAGCTTAGCAATAGCTACAGATACGCAGTATTTT. It codes for CASSLAIATDTQYF.

This clone was counted between two and nine times. This chain joins TRBV15 and TRBJ1-5, with unresolved D. The CDR3 has 13 residues. The germline V gene has CDR1 LNHNV and CDR2 YYDKDF (reference sequence). Deletions cut 1 base from V and 7 bases from J, with 8 bases between. The CDR3 loop is CATSRGGFQPQHF. CDR3 bases: TGTGCCACCAGCAGAGGAGGTTTCCAGCCCCAGCATTTT.

CDR3 region: CASSLSRLAGVSYEQYF. The DNA of the CDR3 is TGTGCCAGCAGCTTATCCCGACTAGCGGGTGTCTCCTACGAGCAGTACTTC. The V and J genes are TRBV7-9 and TRBJ2-7; 10 nucleotides line up with TRBD2. CDR3 length equals 17 residues. Germline values: CDR1 SEHNR, CDR2 FQNEAQ (reference sequence). V lost 2 bases to trimming and J lost 0 bases; unmatched junction nucleotides: 7.

V is TRBV5-4 and J is TRBJ1-1, with D perhaps matching TRBD1 (6 bases). Trimming stripped 2 bases from V and 6 bases from J, with 17 bases between. Germline V gives CDR1 SGHNT, CDR2 YYREEE (reference sequence). CDR3 length: 15 amino acids. CDR3 loop: CASSFPQGAAAEAFF. The CDR3 DNA follows: TGTGCCAGCAGCTTCCCACAGGGTGCAGCAGCTGAAGCTTTCTTT.

The genes are TRBV13 and TRBJ2-7, with D maybe TRBD2 (6 bases). The CDR3 contains 14 residues. The germline V gene encodes CDR1 PRHDT and CDR2 FYEKMQ (reference sequence). Trimming stripped 5 bases from V and 6 bases from J, with 17 bases between. The DNA of the CDR3 is TGTGCCAGCAGCATACTGACTAGTATCTCCGAGCAGTACTTC. Translating it yields CASSILTSISEQYF. The full variable domain, with the rest looked up from reference TRBV13 and TRBJ2-7, is AAGVIQSPRHLIKEKRETATLKCYPIPRHDTVYWYQQGPGQDPQFLISFYEKMQSDKGSIPDRFSAQQFSDYHSELNMSSLELGDSALYFCASSILTSISEQYFGPGTRLTVT.

The J gene is TRBJ2-6, the V gene TRBV19; 12 bases align to TRBD1. This CDR3 region has 18 residues. CDR1 is LNHDA, CDR2 SQIVND, per germline (reference sequence). J was trimmed by 4 bases and V by 4 bases; bases with no gene match: 8. CDR3 region: CASSTPGQGAQGANVLTF. The CDR3 DNA sequence: TGTGCCAGTAGTACCCCGGGACAGGGGGCGCAGGGGGCCAACGTCCTGACTTTC.

CDR3 sequence reads: CASSGSSGSPTDTQYF. CDR3 coding DNA: TGTGCCAGCAGCGGGAGCAGCGGGAGCCCCACAGATACGCAGTATTTT. J is TRBJ2-3 and V is TRBV9; 8 bases align to TRBD2. Looked up from germline, CDR1 is SGDLS and CDR2 is YYNGEE. This CDR3 has 16 amino acids. The V gene end was trimmed by 3 bases and the J gene end by 2 bases; junction bases not matched to a gene: 8.

The chain is built from TRBV4-1 and TRBJ2-3; 9 bases align to TRBD2. J lost 2 bases, V lost 0 bases, and 6 bases had no gene match. This CDR3 is 17 amino acids long. Germline lookup yields CDR1 MGHRA and CDR2 YSYEKL. The CDR3 DNA is TGCGCCAGCAGCCAAGAATCGGCGGGGGGGGACACAGATACGCAGTATTTT. This encodes CASSQESAGGDTDTQYF.

This clone was detected once. The chain joins TRBV15 to TRBJ1-2; D is undetermined. Germline lookup yields CDR1 LNHNV and CDR2 YYDKDF (reference sequence). Trimming removed 3 bases from V and 8 bases from J, with 22 bases in between. The CDR3 has 16 residues. The CDR3: CATSSPSDSPYRGYTF. CDR3 DNA sequence: TGTGCCACCAGCAGTCCTTCGGACTCGCCCTACAGAGGCTACACCTTC.